Included here is one T cell receptor beta chain sequence, with context. Its target is unknown. TCRdb's table, derived via immunoSEQ multiplex PCR, lists solely in-frame clones and lacks some. Among about 72,000 clones, around 80% were seen once, and the ten largest hold roughly 1.2%. The source of the sample is a study of vaccination effects on CD4 cells after COVID-19. Study details: Post-vaccine sample collection fell at a median of 72 days after the second dose. Findings and caveats of the study: Common cold coronaviruses were cross-recognized by only 1 of 255 vaccine-induced clones in healthy vaccinees.

Expansion with viral peptide pools was applied to antigen-specific CD4+ T cells by the ViraFEST assay prior to sequencing. It was after around 10 days of culture that CD4+ T cells were isolated. All participants had two doses of either the BNT162b2 or mRNA-1273 vaccine. Wells each received 2 million to 2.5 million PBMC, cultured with around 9.3 IU/ml IL-2 and 10 ug/ml peptides. At days 3 and 7, half of the medium was exchanged for IL-2 medium. The CDR3 runs 13 residues. The germline CDR1 and CDR2 sequences are MNHNY and SVGAGI (reference sequence). V lost 2 bases and J 0 bases, leaving 4 bases between the germline ends.

The gene calls are TRBV6-6 and TRBJ1-2; D not certain. The sequenced sample was CD4+ T cells from PBMCs cultured with HCoV-229E spike peptides, obtained after COVID-19 vaccination. The sequence came from a human donor who received a COVID-19 vaccine. DNA of the CDR3: TGTGCCAGCAGTTACGCAGCTAACTATGGCTACACCTTC. Translation gives CASSYAANYGYTF.